The clone carrying this TCR beta chain was recorded many times. Its specificity is not known. The read ends 3 residues shy of where the CDR3 ends; the end is completed using the germline J gene. Germline V gene lookup returns CDR1 SGHKS and CDR2 YYEKEE (reference sequence). V lost 4 bases to trimming and J lost 9 bases, with 14 bases between them. The CDR3 totals 14 residues. Donors gave roughly 5 to 8 ml heparinized peripheral whole blood. The data were obtained in a study of T cell clonality in common variable immunodeficiency. General study findings and limits: Common variable immunodeficiency TCR beta sequences reportedly had fewer deletions and N-nucleotide insertions.

Assay: immunoSEQ multiplex PCR; the TCRdb copy retains only in-frame clones and omits some. This repertoire holds more than 20,000 clones, and none appear only once. This clonotype was sampled from a human donor with common variable immunodeficiency. The sample was peripheral blood mononuclear cells. The chain recombines TRBV5-5 with TRBJ1-6; tentative D call: TRBD1 (6 bases). CDR3 sequence: CASSPSWGPSPLHF. Incomplete CDR3 DNA: TGTGCCAGCAGCCCGAGTTGGGGGCCTTCACCC. The complete variable domain, with remaining parts taken from reference TRBV5-5 and TRBJ1-6, reads DAGVTQSPTHLIKTRGQQVTLRCSPISGHKSVSWYQQVLGQGPQFIFQYYEKEERGRGNFPDRFSARQFPNYSSELNVNALLLGDSALYLCASSPSWGPSPLHFGNGTRLTVT.